Each of the 17 T cell receptor beta chains below was sequenced from the same sample in a study of T-cell reconstitution after alpha-beta-depleted transplantation in children. TCRbeta library construction was performed incorporating unique molecular identifiers. TCRdb called the PCR reads again in MiXCR, with one record for every CDR3 protein. The top ten clones hold over 12% of a sample with about 580,000 distinct CDR3 sequences, roughly 23% of them seen once. Material: PBMCs, mostly from graft donor cells, obtained 360 days after TCRalphabeta/CD19-depleted stem cell transplant. The receptors originated from a boy in the first two years of life who had a stem cell transplant for acute myeloid leukemia, so the T cells may come from the graft donor.

The chain combines TRBV20-1 with TRBJ1-2, with D possibly being TRBD1 (5 bases). The CDR3 spans 13 residues. CDR1 and CDR2 from the germline V gene are DFQATT and SNEGSKA (reference sequence). Deletions cut 3 bases from V and 4 bases from J, with 12 bases between. The CDR3 spells CSASIGRAYGYTF. The CDR3 DNA reads TGCAGTGCTAGTATCGGCAGGGCCTATGGCTACACCTTC.

The V call is TRBV6-1, the J call TRBJ2-1, with D possibly being TRBD1 (6 bases). Germline loops: CDR1 MNHNS, CDR2 SASEGT. The V and J ends lost 2 bases and 0 bases respectively, with 11 bases between them. CDR3 size: 16 residues. The CDR3 sequence: CASSESRGRSYNEQFF. CDR3 coding DNA: TGTGCCAGCAGTGAATCCAGGGGCCGCTCCTACAATGAGCAGTTCTTC.

J is TRBJ2-1 and V is TRBV25-1; the match to TRBD2 covers 8 bases. This CDR3 comprises 20 residues. Trimming took 7 bases from V and 0 from J; bases not matched to a gene: 20. CDR1 and CDR2 from the germline V gene are MGHDK and SYGVNS. CDR3 in DNA: TGTGCCAGCATCCCTGGGGGCGCTGGGCGGGGGGTAAGCTCCTACAATGAGCAGTTCTTC. Its translation is CASIPGGAGRGVSSYNEQFF.

This clonotype was counted ten times or more. The V call is TRBV20-1, the J call TRBJ1-5, with 9 bases matching TRBD1. The CDR3 covers 14 residues. With V trimmed by 3 bases and J by 7 bases, 7 bases remained unmatched. Germline V CDR1 and CDR2: DFQATT, SNEGSKA (reference sequence). CDR3 sequence (DNA): TGCAGTGCTAGTAAACAGGGGGCCGGCCAGCCCCAGCATTTT. Residues: CSASKQGAGQPQHF.

V and J are TRBV28 and TRBJ1-2; 8 bases match TRBD1. V dropped 4 bases and J dropped 8; count of bases not matched to a gene: 6. The germline CDR1 and CDR2 sequences are MDHEN and SYDVKM. This CDR3 has 13 amino acids. Written as DNA, the CDR3 is TGTGCCAGCAGTTCGCAGGGGGCGCGGGGCTACACCTTC. It encodes CASSSQGARGYTF.

There are a few counts of this clonotype. The rearrangement uses TRBV20-1 and TRBJ2-5; 13 nucleotides align to TRBD2. From germline, CDR1 is DFQATT and CDR2 SNEGSKA (reference sequence). There are 15 residues in the CDR3. The ends lost 3 bases at V and 4 bases at J; junction bases unmatched: 5. The CDR3 here is CSASSGTSGVETQYF. CDR3 in DNA: TGCAGTGCTAGCTCCGGGACTAGCGGGGTAGAGACCCAGTACTTC.

The V call is TRBV12-3 or TRBV12-4, the J call TRBJ2-5; either TRBD1 or TRBD2 may fit D (5 bases each). Trimming left V 5 bases short and J 5 bases short, with 12 bases between. This CDR3 is built from 13 residues. In DNA, the CDR3 is TGTGCCAGCAGTGGGACGTTTCGGGAGACCCAGTACTTC. Translated: CASSGTFRETQYF.

In this sample, this clonotype turned up a few times. The rearrangement uses TRBV20-1 and TRBJ2-7; D remains ambiguous. CDR3 size: 14 residues. The germline gives CDR1 DFQATT, CDR2 SNEGSKA (reference sequence). Trimming cost V 1 base and J 3 bases, with 13 bases left between them. The CDR3 DNA reads TGCAGTGCTAGAGGATCGGACGGCAACTACGAGCAGTACGTC. Translation gives CSARGSDGNYEQYV.

This clonotype was observed a few times. J is TRBJ2-2 and V is TRBV5-1, with a tentative D call TRBD1 (6 bases). The CDR3 is made up of 15 amino acids. Germline V CDR1 and CDR2: SGHRS, YFSETQ. With 1 base removed from V and 5 bases from J, the gap between germline ends came to 12 bases. The CDR3: CASSLRRGETGELFF. The CDR3 DNA reads TGCGCCAGCAGCTTGCGCAGGGGTGAGACCGGGGAGCTGTTTTTT. Drawing the rest from reference TRBV5-1 and TRBJ2-2, the complete variable domain is KAGVTQTPRYLIKTRGQQVTLSCSPISGHRSVSWYQQTPGQGLQFLFEYFSETQRNKGNFPGRFSGRQFSNSRSEMNVSTLELGDSALYLCASSLRRGETGELFFGEGSRLTVL.

This clonotype was counted many times. The rearrangement links TRBV20-1 to TRBJ2-5; 10 positions match TRBD1. Trimming cost V 5 bases and J 4 bases; bases outside gene matches: 13. Per the germline V gene, CDR1 is DFQATT and CDR2 is SNEGSKA (reference sequence). The CDR3 loop spans 16 amino acids. The CDR3 DNA follows: TGCAGTGCTCAGACCCCGGGACAGGGGTTGGGAGAGACCCAGTACTTC. This encodes CSAQTPGQGLGETQYF.

At least ten counts were recorded for this clonotype. V usage is TRBV4-3 and J usage is TRBJ2-5; the D gene is possibly TRBD1 (6 bases). The V end lost 3 bases, the J end lost 1 base, and 12 bases lay between the germline ends. Germline lookup yields CDR1 LGHNA and CDR2 YSLEER. The CDR3 is 15 residues long. The CDR3 nucleotides are TGCGCCAGCAGCCATTCGGACAGCCGCCAAGAGACCCAGTACTTC. It specifies CASSHSDSRQETQYF.

This clonotype was counted between two and nine times. The V call is TRBV6-1, the J call TRBJ2-2; 7 nucleotides agree with TRBD1. CDR1 and CDR2 from the germline V gene are MNHNS and SASEGT. Trimming cost V 8 bases and J 6 bases; bases outside gene matches: 9. The CDR3 sequence is 14 residues long. CDR3 sequence reads: CASGTTGPAGELFF. The CDR3 region has the DNA TGTGCCAGCGGGACGACAGGGCCCGCCGGGGAGCTGTTTTTT.

The chain has TRBV12-3 or TRBV12-4 and TRBJ1-2; no reliable D call. V dropped 11 bases and J dropped 4 bases, with 17 bases sitting between them. CDR3 length equals 13 residues. In DNA, the CDR3 is TGTGCCTCCAGTCGGACGGCGCTCTATGGCTACACCTTC. Residues: CASSRTALYGYTF.

The V gene is TRBV5-5, the J gene TRBJ2-2; weak D call: TRBD1 (6 bases). V gave up 2 bases and J gave up 9 bases, with 8 bases separating them. Germline V gene sequence: CDR1 SGHKS, CDR2 YYEKEE (reference sequence). The CDR3 spans 12 residues. CDR3 residues: CASSLQGRELFF. CDR3 in DNA: TGTGCCAGCAGCTTACAGGGCCGGGAGCTGTTTTTT.

The sample holds many counts of this clonotype. This chain connects TRBV6-5 to TRBJ1-1; the D is unclear. Germline V gives CDR1 MNHEY, CDR2 SVGAGI. CDR3 length: 14 amino acids. The germline V and J ends were trimmed by 3 bases and 4 bases, with 12 bases remaining between them. This CDR3 is CASSYREEATEAFF. DNA of the CDR3: TGTGCCAGCAGTTATCGGGAAGAGGCCACTGAAGCTTTCTTT.

This clonotype was counted between two and nine times. The J gene is TRBJ1-4, the V gene TRBV20-1; D is ambiguous. The CDR3 has 14 residues. The V gene lost 5 bases and the J gene lost 0 bases, with 10 bases spanning the gap. Per the germline V gene, CDR1 is DFQATT and CDR2 is SNEGSKA (reference sequence). The CDR3 here is CSARRPTTNEKLFF. The CDR3 nucleotides are TGCAGTGCTCGACGACCCACAACTAATGAAAAACTGTTTTTT.

This clonotype occurred many times. The chain couples TRBV24-1 to TRBJ2-1, with D possibly being TRBD2 (6 bases). This CDR3 comprises 15 residues. The germline V gene has CDR1 KGHDR and CDR2 SFDVKD. With 0 bases removed from V and 7 bases from J, the gap between germline ends came to 12 bases. In DNA form, the CDR3 reads TGTGCCACCAGTGATTTGTTCGGAGGGCTGAATGAGCAGTTCTTC. This translates into CATSDLFGGLNEQFF.